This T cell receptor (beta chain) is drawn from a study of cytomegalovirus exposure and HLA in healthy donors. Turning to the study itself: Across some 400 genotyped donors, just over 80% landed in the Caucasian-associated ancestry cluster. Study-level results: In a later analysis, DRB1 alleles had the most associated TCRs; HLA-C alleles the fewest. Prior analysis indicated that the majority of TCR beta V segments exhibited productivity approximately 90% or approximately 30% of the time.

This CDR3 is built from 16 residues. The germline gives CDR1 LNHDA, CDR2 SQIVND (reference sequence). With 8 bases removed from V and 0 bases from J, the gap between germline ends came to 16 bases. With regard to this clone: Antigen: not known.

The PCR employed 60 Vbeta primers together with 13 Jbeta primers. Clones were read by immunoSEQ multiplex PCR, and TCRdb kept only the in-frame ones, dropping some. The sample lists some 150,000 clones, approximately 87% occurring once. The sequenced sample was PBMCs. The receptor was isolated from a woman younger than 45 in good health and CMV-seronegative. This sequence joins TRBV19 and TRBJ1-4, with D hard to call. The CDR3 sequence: CASYDPGSSTNEKLFF. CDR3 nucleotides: TGTGCCAGTTATGATCCGGGTAGTTCAACTAATGAAAAACTGTTTTTT.